The 18 T cell receptor beta chains listed next were all sequenced from one sample in a study of Ad26.COV2.S vaccination and SARS-CoV-2 variants. Documented treatment: roughly 20 received Ad26.COV2.S at low or high dose, single or two shots; roughly five received placebo; per-sample allocation not given. The samples date from day 63 after the first vaccine or placebo injection. Assay: immunoSEQ multiplex PCR; the TCRdb copy retains only in-frame clones and omits some. The sample holds about 320,000 clones; over 80% are singletons and the top ten take 2% to 2.5%. Here the sequenced sample was peripheral blood, taken in a trial of Ad26.COV2.S vaccine versus placebo. The receptor source for this set is a person aged 18-60 years who received the Ad26.COV2.S COVID-19 vaccine or a placebo.

This clone has more than one count but fewer than ten. Written as DNA, the CDR3 is TGTGCCAGCAGTAGACGGGAATATGGCTACACCTTC. Protein sequence: CASSRREYGYTF. The chain couples TRBV28 to TRBJ1-2; no clear D. The V gene lost 5 bases and the J gene lost 5 bases, with 9 bases spanning the gap. In germline, CDR1 is MDHEN, CDR2 SYDVKM. CDR3 length equals 12 residues.

Comment on this clone: This CDR3 is also generated by other DNA sequences in the sample. V is TRBV5-1 and J is TRBJ2-7; TRBD1 agrees at 8 bases. The CDR3 length is 13 residues. The germline gives CDR1 SGHRS, CDR2 YFSETQ. V shed 0 bases and J 4 bases; nucleotides not matched to a gene: 0. The CDR3 DNA follows: TGCGCCAGCAGCTTGGGGGACAGGTACGAGCAGTACTTC. This sequence encodes CASSLGDRYEQYF.

V and J are TRBV5-1 and TRBJ2-7; D unresolved. Germline CDR1 and CDR2: SGHRS and YFSETQ. The CDR3 totals 15 residues. Trimming pared 0 bases from V and 2 bases from J, leaving 12 bases between. The CDR3 DNA reads TGCGCCAGCAGCTTGGCTAGGGCCACGGCCTACGAGCAGTACTTC. Translated, it gives CASSLARATAYEQYF.

The V call is TRBV5-1, the J call TRBJ2-5; 8 bases match TRBD2. V shed 4 bases and J 5 bases; nucleotides not matched to a gene: 7. There are 14 residues in the CDR3. CDR1 and CDR2 from the germline V gene are SGHRS and YFSETQ. The DNA for the CDR3 is TGCGCCAGCAGCCCCGGGGGGGCCGGGGAGACCCAGTACTTC. Protein sequence: CASSPGGAGETQYF. Based on the CDR3 plus reference TRBV5-1 and TRBJ2-5, the full variable domain is KAGVTQTPRYLIKTRGQQVTLSCSPISGHRSVSWYQQTPGQGLQFLFEYFSETQRNKGNFPGRFSGRQFSNSRSEMNVSTLELGDSALYLCASSPGGAGETQYFGPGTRLLVL.

The rearrangement links TRBV7-2 to TRBJ1-2; a possible D gene is TRBD1 (6 bases). Trimming shortened V by 5 bases and J by 8 bases, and 9 bases separated the two germline ends. Germline values: CDR1 SGHTA, CDR2 FQGNSA. This CDR3 comprises 11 residues. In DNA form, the CDR3 reads TGTGCCAGCAGCAGACAGGTCGGCTACACCTTC. This translates into CASSRQVGYTF.

This sequence joins TRBV28 and TRBJ1-5; 8 nucleotides agree with TRBD1. Germline CDR1 reads MDHEN; CDR2 reads SYDVKM. CDR3 length: 15 residues. V gave up 4 bases and J gave up 7 bases; unmatched junction bases: 9. The CDR3 DNA reads as TGTGCCAGCAGTTGGGGACAGGTGGGTCTCCAGCCCCAGCATTTT. Residues: CASSWGQVGLQPQHF.

The chain has TRBV23-1 and TRBJ1-1; 7 bases align to TRBD1. TRBV23-1 is annotated as an ORF whose role is uncertain. The ends lost 6 bases at V and 4 bases at J; junction bases unmatched: 17. The CDR3 runs to 17 residues. The CDR3 DNA reads TGCGCCAGCAGCCTTGGCCAGACAGGGATTAAGTCCACTGAAGCTTTCTTT. This gives the protein CASSLGQTGIKSTEAFF.

This sequence joins TRBV18 and TRBJ1-2, with 10 bases aligning to TRBD1. Looked up from germline, CDR1 is KGHSH and CDR2 is LQKENI. The CDR3 covers 14 residues. Losses at the gene ends were 6 bases for V and 7 bases for J; bases not matched to a gene: 8. The CDR3 sequence is CASSQTGGKGGYTF. The CDR3 DNA follows: TGTGCCAGCTCCCAGACAGGGGGCAAGGGTGGCTACACCTTC.

The V call is TRBV19, the J call TRBJ1-4, with 10 bases that match TRBD1. The V gene's germline CDR1 is LNHDA and CDR2 SQIVND (reference sequence). V lost 5 bases to trimming and J lost 7 bases; unmatched junction nucleotides: 7. The CDR3 has 15 amino acids. CDR3 nucleotides: TGTGCCAGTAGTCCCTTGACAGGGGGCCCTGAAAAACTGTTTTTT. Protein sequence: CASSPLTGGPEKLFF.

The genes are TRBV7-3 and TRBJ1-1, with TRBD1 matching over 7 bases. Germline-derived CDR1 and CDR2 are SGHTA and FQGTGA. J lost 5 bases, V lost 4 bases, and 4 bases had no gene match. The CDR3 runs to 13 residues. The CDR3 loop is CASSSTQGTEAFF. CDR3 nucleotide sequence: TGTGCCAGCAGCTCAACACAGGGGACTGAAGCTTTCTTT.

The chain recombines TRBV24-1 with TRBJ1-1, with 8 positions matching TRBD1. The trim removed 3 bases at V and 8 bases at J, leaving 4 bases unmatched. Germline-derived CDR1 and CDR2 are KGHDR and SFDVKD. CDR3 length: 13 amino acids. The CDR3 reads CATSDGDRGEAFF. Here the CDR3 DNA reads TGTGCCACCAGTGATGGAGACAGGGGCGAAGCTTTCTTT.

CDR3 region: CATKLDRATNEKLFF. The CDR3 DNA sequence: TGTGCCACCAAACTGGACAGGGCAACTAATGAAAAACTGTTTTTT. The chain is built from TRBV15 and TRBJ1-4; 8 nucleotides agree with TRBD1. V trimming: 7 bases; J trimming: 0 bases; junction bases outside the gene matches: 4. CDR3 length equals 15 residues. Germline-derived CDR1 and CDR2 are LNHNV and YYDKDF (reference sequence).

V usage is TRBV7-3 and J usage is TRBJ2-3; D is unclear. This CDR3 spans 14 amino acids. V lost 5 bases and J lost 3, with 12 bases in between. The germline V gene encodes CDR1 SGHTA and CDR2 FQGTGA. CDR3 in amino acids: CASSPNWETDTQYF. CDR3 nucleotides: TGTGCCAGCAGCCCAAACTGGGAAACAGATACGCAGTATTTT.

This clone was counted once. V gene TRBV19 combines with J gene TRBJ2-3, with a possible D match to TRBD1 (5 bases). V lost 6 bases, J lost 2 bases, and 12 bases lay in between. The CDR3 is made up of 14 amino acids. Germline CDR1 reads LNHDA; CDR2 reads SQIVND (reference sequence). DNA of the CDR3: TGTGCCAGTAGGGTCCGGACAAACACAGATACGCAGTATTTT. Translating it yields CASRVRTNTDTQYF.

J is TRBJ2-4 and V is TRBV12-1; no DNA check was done on the table's D call, TRBD2. TRBV12-1 is described as a pseudogene. The CDR3 sequence is 16 residues long. The CDR3 coding sequence is TGTGCCAGCAGCTTTGAGCCTAGCGGGGGGCGAAACATTCAGTACTTC. Protein: CASSFEPSGGRNIQYF.

The chain links TRBV5-6 to TRBJ1-2; TRBD1 matches at 9 bases. The CDR3 consists of 15 residues. Germline CDR1 reads SGHDT; CDR2 reads YYEEEE. Trimming cost V 0 bases and J 7 bases; bases outside gene matches: 7. The CDR3 is CASSLVLGQGSGYTF. The CDR3 nucleotides are TGTGCCAGCAGCTTGGTGCTTGGACAGGGGTCTGGCTACACCTTC.

In nucleotides, the CDR3 is TGTGCCAGCGGGTCCGGGACAGTTCCAGATACGCAGTATTTT. Translation: CASGSGTVPDTQYF. The chain couples TRBV6-5 to TRBJ2-3; 7 positions agree with TRBD1. The CDR3 length is 14 residues. V lost 8 bases to trimming and J lost 4 bases; unmatched junction nucleotides: 9. Germline CDR1 and CDR2: MNHEY and SVGAGI.

V gene TRBV29-1 combines with J gene TRBJ1-1; maybe TRBD1 (6 bases). The CDR3 contains 13 residues. Germline lookup yields CDR1 SQVTM and CDR2 ANQGSEA. V was cut by 7 bases and J by 2 bases, with 14 bases left in between. CDR3 amino acids: CSAWTDINTEAFF. The CDR3 coding sequence is TGCAGCGCCTGGACAGATATTAACACTGAAGCTTTCTTT.